These T cell receptor beta chains were read from a single sample in a study of OX40 agonist ivuxolimab in advanced cancers. The repertoire was sequenced with immunoSEQ multiplex PCR; TCRdb's copy has only in-frame clones and lacks some. The sample lists 57,000 or so clones; around 83% were seen once. This sample comprised CD4+ or CD8+ T cells sorted from blood, obtained in a trial of the OX40 agonist ivuxolimab. Receptors originate from an adult with an advanced solid tumor such as melanoma, head and neck, liver or kidney cancer. The CDR3 runs from the conserved cysteine through the conserved F or W. The order of the fields is clone size, D gene, V gene, J gene, CDR3 protein, CDR3 DNA. The D gene is left open where the match is weak. Only some rows state a clone size, as once, few, many or a class for expanded clones.

size: once; D: -; V: TRBV5-1; J: TRBJ1-1; CDR3: CASSLDGRGSTEAFF; DNA: TGCGCCAGCAGCTTGGACGGCAGAGGAAGCACTGAAGCTTTCTTT
size: -; D: TRBD1; V: TRBV19; J: TRBJ2-5; CDR3: CASNSGDSLETQYF; DNA: TGTGCCAGTAATTCCGGGGACAGTCTCGAGACCCAGTACTTC
size: -; D: -; V: TRBV5-6; J: TRBJ1-6; CDR3: CASSLIGVNNSPLHF; DNA: TGTGCCAGCAGCTTGATAGGAGTGAATAATTCACCCCTCCACTTT
size: -; D: TRBD2; V: TRBV25-1; J: TRBJ2-1; CDR3: CASRGAGGENEQFF; DNA: TGTGCCAGCAGAGGGGCGGGGGGGGAGAATGAGCAGTTCTTC
size: -; D: TRBD2; V: TRBV4-1; J: TRBJ2-3; CDR3: CASSQVLLAGGPDTQYF; DNA: TGCGCCAGCAGCCAAGTGTTGCTAGCGGGGGGGCCGGATACGCAGTATTTT
size: -; D: -; V: TRBV6-1; J: TRBJ2-5; CDR3: CASSEARRHRQYF; DNA: TGTGCCAGCAGTGAAGCAAGAAGGCACCGGCAGTACTTC
size: -; D: TRBD2; V: TRBV5-1; J: TRBJ2-7; CDR3: CASSLAPSGGAVEQYF; DNA: TGCGCCAGCAGCTTGGCCCCTAGCGGGGGGGCTGTCGAGCAGTACTTC
size: -; D: -; V: TRBV6-5; J: TRBJ1-4; CDR3: CASRKSRRDNEKLFF; DNA: TGTGCCAGCAGAAAAAGTCGACGGGATAATGAAAAACTGTTTTTT
size: -; D: -; V: TRBV18; J: TRBJ1-2; CDR3: CASSPGQAGYGYTF; DNA: TGTGCCAGCTCACCAGGGCAGGCCGGCTATGGCTACACCTTC
size: -; D: -; V: TRBV6-6; J: TRBJ1-5; CDR3: CASSNPDGPQHF; DNA: TGTGCCAGCAGCAACCCGGACGGGCCCCAGCATTTT
size: -; D: -; V: TRBV6-5; J: TRBJ2-2; CDR3: CASSLQVNTGELFF; DNA: TGTGCCAGCAGTTTGCAGGTTAACACCGGGGAGCTGTTTTTT
size: -; D: TRBD1; V: TRBV4-2; J: TRBJ2-7; CDR3: CASSQASGTGGNYEQYF; DNA: TGTGCCAGCAGCCAAGCGTCAGGGACAGGGGGGAACTACGAGCAGTACTTC
size: -; D: -; V: TRBV5-1; J: TRBJ2-5; CDR3: CASTPLGLSEETQYF; DNA: TGCGCCAGCACCCCGTTGGGGTTATCGGAAGAGACCCAGTACTTC
size: -; D: -; V: TRBV18; J: TRBJ2-5; CDR3: CASSRPGVLQETQYF; DNA: TGTGCCAGCTCACGGCCAGGTGTGCTCCAAGAGACCCAGTACTTC
size: -; D: -; V: TRBV11-3; J: TRBJ1-3; CDR3: CASSYGGGSGNTIYF; DNA: TGTGCCAGCAGCTACGGTGGGGGCTCTGGAAACACCATATATTTT
size: -; D: -; V: TRBV4-2; J: TRBJ2-5; CDR3: CASSQDLETQYF; DNA: TGTGCCAGCAGCCAAGATCTGGAGACCCAGTACTTC
size: -; D: TRBD2; V: TRBV27; J: TRBJ2-1; CDR3: CASSQKQRGGYNEQFF; DNA: TGTGCCAGCAGCCAAAAACAGCGGGGGGGCTACAATGAGCAGTTCTTC
size: -; D: -; V: TRBV19; J: TRBJ2-1; CDR3: CASSPRGGRSSYNEQFF; DNA: TGTGCCAGTAGTCCTAGAGGAGGCAGAAGCTCCTACAATGAGCAGTTCTTC
size: -; D: -; V: TRBV14; J: TRBJ2-5; CDR3: CASSQKRLAWETQYF; DNA: TGTGCCAGCAGCCAAAAGAGGCTAGCATGGGAGACCCAGTACTTC
size: -; D: -; V: TRBV27; J: TRBJ2-6; CDR3: CASSFQGSGANVLTF; DNA: TGTGCCAGCAGTTTTCAGGGGAGTGGGGCCAACGTCCTGACTTTC
size: -; D: TRBD1; V: TRBV6-1; J: TRBJ2-5; CDR3: CASNRDRGQETQYF; DNA: TGTGCCAGCAACCGGGACAGGGGGCAGGAGACCCAGTACTTC
size: -; D: -; V: TRBV18; J: TRBJ1-1; CDR3: CASSPTEWNTEAFF; DNA: TGTGCCAGCTCACCGACAGAGTGGAACACTGAAGCTTTCTTT
size: -; D: -; V: TRBV13; J: TRBJ1-3; CDR3: CASSLWGSLANTIYF; DNA: TGTGCCAGCAGCTTATGGGGATCACTTGCCAACACCATATATTTT
size: -; D: -; V: TRBV2; J: TRBJ1-5; CDR3: CASSFIYSNQPQHF; DNA: TGTGCCAGCAGTTTTATTTATAGCAATCAGCCCCAGCATTTT
size: once; D: -; V: TRBV6-1; J: TRBJ2-5; CDR3: CASSGAGYRETQYF; DNA: TGTGCCAGCAGTGGGGCAGGGTATAGAGAGACCCAGTACTTC
size: -; D: -; V: TRBV30; J: TRBJ1-4; CDR3: CAWSGTLIRGAATNEKLFF; DNA: TGTGCCTGGAGTGGGACCCTAATTAGAGGGGCGGCAACTAATGAAAAACTGTTTTTT
size: -; D: -; V: TRBV13; J: TRBJ2-7; CDR3: CASSLVVPIRRASYEQYF; DNA: TGTGCCAGCAGCTTAGTCGTGCCCATACGCAGGGCTTCCTACGAGCAGTACTTC
size: -; D: -; V: TRBV19; J: TRBJ1-4; CDR3: CASSTTAGKLFF; DNA: TGTGCCAGTAGTACGACAGCGGGGAAACTGTTTTTT
size: few; D: TRBD1; V: TRBV18; J: TRBJ1-2; CDR3: CASSPQDRVLYGYTF; DNA: TGTGCCAGCTCACCACAGGACAGGGTTCTCTATGGCTACACCTTC
size: -; D: TRBD1; V: TRBV25-1; J: TRBJ1-1; CDR3: CASNRQGATEAFF; DNA: TGTGCCAGCAATAGACAGGGGGCTACTGAAGCTTTCTTT
size: -; D: -; V: TRBV5-1; J: TRBJ2-7; CDR3: CASRTAVSSYEQYF; DNA: TGCGCCAGCAGGACAGCCGTTAGCTCCTACGAGCAGTACTTC